This TCR beta chain emerged from a study of response to subunit inactivated influenza vaccine. Study-wide results and caveats: Seasonal influenza vaccination, on each occasion, was suggested by the authors to recruit few new T cells.

Germline CDR1 and CDR2: DFQATT and SNEGSKA (reference sequence). Trimming removed 3 bases at V and 8 bases at J, with 7 bases between. The CDR3 length is 10 residues. TCRdb itself ran the RT-PCR reads through MiXCR, one entry per CDR3 protein. This repertoire shows 750,000 to 850,000 distinct CDR3 sequences, approximately 18% found once; its top ten account for about a tenth. This clonotype was found many times. Its target is not known. This sample comprised PBMCs from blood, obtained more than 4 days after vaccination. The TCR originated in a man between 45 and 60 years old who received an inactivated influenza vaccine. The chain links TRBV20-1 to TRBJ1-2; D not certain. Written as DNA, the CDR3 is TGCAGTGCTAGTACTTCCGGCTACACCTTC. Its translation is CSASTSGYTF.